Sequencing of this T cell receptor beta chain was carried out in a study of blood T cell repertoires in COVID-19. Measured with immunoSEQ multiplex PCR; TCRdb has only the in-frame clones, and not every one. This sample has approximately 280,000 clones; roughly four fifths occur once, and the top ten carry more than 4%. The CDR3 spans 16 residues. Per the germline V gene, CDR1 is SGHNT and CDR2 is YENEEA. The J segment lost 4 bases and the V segment lost 1 base, leaving 8 bases of the junction unmatched. The clonotype was recovered from a man aged 35 to 55 who had been exposed to COVID-19. Sequencing was carried out using PBMCs or T cells enriched from blood (not recorded which). The rearrangement uses TRBV11-3 and TRBJ2-3; 7 bases are shared with TRBD2. CDR3 loop: CASSLGSGGRADTQYF. CDR3 DNA sequence: TGTGCCAGCAGCTTAGGATCGGGCGGGAGAGCAGATACGCAGTATTTT.